The sequence of this TCR beta chain was determined in a study of T cells after posttransplantation cyclophosphamide. Busulfan-fludarabine conditioning, marrow transplant, and cyclophosphamide on days +3 and +4 were administered. This clone appeared many times. No antigen is known for it. Broader study findings: After PTCy, TRB diversity resembled that of CNI/methotrexate controls. Tissue-infiltrating T cells from skin or gut overlapped little with blood T cells.

The table came from immunoSEQ multiplex PCR; TCRdb's copy has only in-frame clones and leaves some out. Observed in the sample are about 25,000 clones, none of them singletons. The germline CDR1 and CDR2 sequences are SGDLS and YYNGEE. Trimming took 3 bases from V and 8 from J; bases not matched to a gene: 7. The CDR3 spans 15 residues. The sample was PBMCs, taken after allogeneic stem cell transplant with posttransplant cyclophosphamide. The TCR was taken from a male patient in his late teens or twenties who received an allogeneic stem cell transplant from a related donor, was CMV-positive, and had no GVHD. Part of the T cell pool may stem from the graft donor. This sequence joins TRBV9 and TRBJ2-4; TRBD2 agrees at 11 bases. The CDR3 nucleotides are TGTGCCAGCAGCGGCTCAACTAGCGGGAGAGACATTCAGTACTTC. Translating it yields CASSGSTSGRDIQYF. The full variable domain, in which reference TRBV9 and TRBJ2-4 provide the parts outside the CDR3, is DSGVTQTPKHLITATGQRVTLRCSPRSGDLSVYWYQQSLDQGLQFLIQYYNGEERAKGNILERFSAQQFPDLHSELNLSSLELGDSALYFCASSGSTSGRDIQYFGAGTRLSVL.